This TCR beta chain appears in the sequencing data of a study of blood T cells in healthy people across ages. Whole-study results and caveats: In long-lived donors, naive CD4+ cell counts and diversity exceeded those of aged donors.

The authors ran a second PCR of 7 to 11 cycles using a sample-barcoded 5' primer and a J-beta primer mix. Each of the cDNA molecules was tagged by a template-switch adaptor with 12 random nucleotides. Via MiXCR, TCRdb re-called the 5' RACE reads, giving one row per CDR3 protein. The data hold about 970,000 distinct CDR3 sequences, with roughly 47% observed a single time. Per the germline V gene, CDR1 is SNHLY and CDR2 is FYNNEI. The CDR3 is made up of 13 amino acids. Between the trimmed V and J ends, which lost 8 bases and 5 bases, there was a span of 12 bases. Of note for this clonotype: What it binds is unknown.

The sequenced sample was blood. This chain connects TRBV2 to TRBJ1-4; no clear D gene. This clonotype was sampled from a woman in her sixties or seventies in good health. This CDR3 reads CASETYVNEKLFF. CDR3 nucleotides: TGTGCCAGCGAGACGTACGTAAATGAAAAACTGTTTTTT.